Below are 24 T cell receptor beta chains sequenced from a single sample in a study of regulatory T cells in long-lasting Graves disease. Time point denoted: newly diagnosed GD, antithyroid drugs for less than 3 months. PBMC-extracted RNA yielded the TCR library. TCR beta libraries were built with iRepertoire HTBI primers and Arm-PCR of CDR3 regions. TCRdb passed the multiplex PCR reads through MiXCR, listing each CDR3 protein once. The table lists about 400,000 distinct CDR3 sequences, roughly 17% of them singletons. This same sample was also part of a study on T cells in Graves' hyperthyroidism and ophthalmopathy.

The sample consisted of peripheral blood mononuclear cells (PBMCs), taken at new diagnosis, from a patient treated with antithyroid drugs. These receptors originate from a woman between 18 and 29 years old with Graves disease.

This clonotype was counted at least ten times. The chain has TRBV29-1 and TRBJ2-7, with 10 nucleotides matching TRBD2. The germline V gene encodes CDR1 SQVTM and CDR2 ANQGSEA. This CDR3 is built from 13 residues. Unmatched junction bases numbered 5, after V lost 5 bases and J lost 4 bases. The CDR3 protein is CSVLAGEVYEQYF. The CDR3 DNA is TGCAGCGTTCTAGCGGGAGAGGTATACGAGCAGTACTTC.

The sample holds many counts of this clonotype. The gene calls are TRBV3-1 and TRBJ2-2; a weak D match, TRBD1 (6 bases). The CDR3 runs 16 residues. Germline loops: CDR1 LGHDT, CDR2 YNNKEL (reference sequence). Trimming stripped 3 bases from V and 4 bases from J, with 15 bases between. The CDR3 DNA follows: TGTGCCAGCAGCCAGAACCAACAGGGATCCACCGGGGAGCTGTTTTTT. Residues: CASSQNQQGSTGELFF.

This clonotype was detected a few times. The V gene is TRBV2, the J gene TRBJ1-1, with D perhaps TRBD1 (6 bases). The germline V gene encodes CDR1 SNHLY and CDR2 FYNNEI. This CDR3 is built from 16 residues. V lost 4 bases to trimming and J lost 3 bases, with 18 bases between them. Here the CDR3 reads CASSGGYRVSDTEAFF. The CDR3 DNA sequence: TGTGCCAGCAGTGGGGGGTACAGGGTATCGGACACTGAAGCTTTCTTT.

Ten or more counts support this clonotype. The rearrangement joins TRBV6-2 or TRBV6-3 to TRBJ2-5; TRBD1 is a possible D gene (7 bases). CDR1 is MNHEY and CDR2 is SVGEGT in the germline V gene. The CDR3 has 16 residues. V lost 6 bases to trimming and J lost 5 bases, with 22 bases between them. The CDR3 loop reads CASRGRTGKKGETQYF. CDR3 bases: TGTGCCAGCAGGGGGAGGACAGGCAAGAAGGGGGAGACCCAGTACTTC.

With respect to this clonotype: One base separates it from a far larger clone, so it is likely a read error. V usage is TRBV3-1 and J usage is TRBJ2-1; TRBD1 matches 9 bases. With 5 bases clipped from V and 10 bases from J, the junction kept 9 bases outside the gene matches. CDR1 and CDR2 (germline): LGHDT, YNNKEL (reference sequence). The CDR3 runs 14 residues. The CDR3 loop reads CASSSIQGAQEQFF. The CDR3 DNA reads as TGTGCCAGCAGCTCGATACAGGGGGCCCAGGAGCAGTTCTTC.

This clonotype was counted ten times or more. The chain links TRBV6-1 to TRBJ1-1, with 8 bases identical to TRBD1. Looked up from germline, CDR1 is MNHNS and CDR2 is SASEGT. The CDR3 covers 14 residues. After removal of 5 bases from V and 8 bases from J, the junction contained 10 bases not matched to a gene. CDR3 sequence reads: CASSTTRDRREAFF. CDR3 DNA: TGTGCCAGCAGTACTACCCGGGACAGGCGCGAAGCTTTCTTT.

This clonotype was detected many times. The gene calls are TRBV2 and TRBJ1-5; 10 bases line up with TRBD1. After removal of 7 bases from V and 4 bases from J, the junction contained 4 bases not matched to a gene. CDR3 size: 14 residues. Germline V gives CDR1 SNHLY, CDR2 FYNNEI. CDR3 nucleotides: TGTGCCAGCAACCCGGACAGGGGGAATCAGCCCCAGCATTTT. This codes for CASNPDRGNQPQHF.

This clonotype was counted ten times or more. The CDR3 nucleotides read TGCAGTGCTAGAGACCACTCTTTTGGAGGGTCTACCGAGACCCAGTACTTC. Translated: CSARDHSFGGSTETQYF. The chain joins TRBV20-1 to TRBJ2-5, with D perhaps matching TRBD2 (6 bases). The CDR3 contains 17 residues. Trimming removed 0 bases from V and 5 bases from J, with 22 bases in between. Germline CDR1 is DFQATT and CDR2 is SNEGSKA (reference sequence).

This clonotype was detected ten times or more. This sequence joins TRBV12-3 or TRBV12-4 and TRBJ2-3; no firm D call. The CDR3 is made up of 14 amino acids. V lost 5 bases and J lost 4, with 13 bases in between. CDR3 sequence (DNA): TGTGCCAGCAGTCGCCCTGGTGTGGCAGATACGCAGTATTTT. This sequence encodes CASSRPGVADTQYF.

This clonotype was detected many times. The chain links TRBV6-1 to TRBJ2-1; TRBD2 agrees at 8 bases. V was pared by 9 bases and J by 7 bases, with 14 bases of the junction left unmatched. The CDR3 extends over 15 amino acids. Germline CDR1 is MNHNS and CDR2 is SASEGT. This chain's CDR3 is CASEPYGGAGNEQFF. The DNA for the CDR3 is TGTGCCAGTGAACCTTACGGGGGGGCGGGGAATGAGCAGTTCTTC.

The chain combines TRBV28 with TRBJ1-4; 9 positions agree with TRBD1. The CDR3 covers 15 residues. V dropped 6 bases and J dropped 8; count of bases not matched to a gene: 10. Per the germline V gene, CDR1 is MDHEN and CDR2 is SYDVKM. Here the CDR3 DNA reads TGTGCCAGCAGGGAAACAGGGGGCCTAGGGGAAAAACTGTTTTTT. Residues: CASRETGGLGEKLFF.

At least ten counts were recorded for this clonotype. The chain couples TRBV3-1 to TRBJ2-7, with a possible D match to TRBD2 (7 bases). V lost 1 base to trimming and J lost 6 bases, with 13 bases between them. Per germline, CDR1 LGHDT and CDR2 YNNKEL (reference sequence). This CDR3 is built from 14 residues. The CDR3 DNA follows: TGTGCCAGCAGCCAAGCCCTGGCGGGGGCCGAGCAGTACTTC. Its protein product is CASSQALAGAEQYF.

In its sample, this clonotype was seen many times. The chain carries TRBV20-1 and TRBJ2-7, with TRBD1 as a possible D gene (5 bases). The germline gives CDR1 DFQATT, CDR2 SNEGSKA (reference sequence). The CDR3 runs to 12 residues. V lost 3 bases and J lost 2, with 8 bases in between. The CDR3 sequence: CSARGRAYEQYF. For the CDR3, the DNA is TGCAGTGCTAGGGGCAGGGCCTACGAGCAGTACTTC.

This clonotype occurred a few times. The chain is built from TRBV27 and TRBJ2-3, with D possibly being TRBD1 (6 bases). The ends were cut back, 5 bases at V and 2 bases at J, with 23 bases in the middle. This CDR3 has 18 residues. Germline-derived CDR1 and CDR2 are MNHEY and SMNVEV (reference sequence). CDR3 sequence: CASSPTGGRLWYTDTQYF. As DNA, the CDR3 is TGTGCCAGCAGTCCTACTGGGGGCCGGCTTTGGTACACAGATACGCAGTATTTT.

In nucleotides, the CDR3 is TGTGCCAGCAGTTCACCCCAAGGAGCTTTCTTT. As protein: CASSSPQGAFF. The rearrangement links TRBV6-2 or TRBV6-3 to TRBJ1-1; D gene unclear. The CDR3 length is 11 residues. Germline lookup yields CDR1 MNHEY and CDR2 SVGEGT. V lost 4 bases and J 10 bases, leaving 10 bases between the germline ends.

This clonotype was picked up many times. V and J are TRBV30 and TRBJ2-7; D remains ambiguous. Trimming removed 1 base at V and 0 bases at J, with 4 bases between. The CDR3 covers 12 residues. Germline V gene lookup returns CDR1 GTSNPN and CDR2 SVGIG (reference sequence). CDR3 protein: CAWSDNSYEQYF. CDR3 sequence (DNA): TGTGCCTGGAGTGACAACTCCTACGAGCAGTACTTC.

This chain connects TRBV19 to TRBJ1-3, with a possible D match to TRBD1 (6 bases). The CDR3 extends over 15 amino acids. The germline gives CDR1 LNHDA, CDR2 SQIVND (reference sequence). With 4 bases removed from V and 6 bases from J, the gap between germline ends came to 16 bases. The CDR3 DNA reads TGTGCCAGTAGTACCACCGTTCCGGGGGCAAACACCATATATTTT. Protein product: CASSTTVPGANTIYF.

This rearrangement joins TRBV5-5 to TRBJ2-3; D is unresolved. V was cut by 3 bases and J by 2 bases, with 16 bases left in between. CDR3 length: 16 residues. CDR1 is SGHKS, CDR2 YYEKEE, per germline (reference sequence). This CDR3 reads CASSSPGSKNTDTQYF. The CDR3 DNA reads TGTGCCAGCAGCTCTCCGGGCTCCAAGAACACAGATACGCAGTATTTT.

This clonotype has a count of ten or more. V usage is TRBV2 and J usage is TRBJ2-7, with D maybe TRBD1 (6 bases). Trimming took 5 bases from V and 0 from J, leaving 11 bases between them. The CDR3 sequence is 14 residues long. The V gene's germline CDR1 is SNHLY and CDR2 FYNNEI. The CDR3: CASSPQGSSYEQYF. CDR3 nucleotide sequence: TGTGCCAGCAGTCCTCAGGGGAGCTCCTACGAGCAGTACTTC.

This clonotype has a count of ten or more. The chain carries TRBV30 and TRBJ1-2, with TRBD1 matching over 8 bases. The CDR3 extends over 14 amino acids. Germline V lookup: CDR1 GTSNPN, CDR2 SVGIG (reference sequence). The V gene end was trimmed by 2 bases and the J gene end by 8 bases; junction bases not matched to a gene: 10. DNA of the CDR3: TGTGCCTGGAGTACCCGGACAGGGAGCTACGGCTACACCTTC. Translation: CAWSTRTGSYGYTF.

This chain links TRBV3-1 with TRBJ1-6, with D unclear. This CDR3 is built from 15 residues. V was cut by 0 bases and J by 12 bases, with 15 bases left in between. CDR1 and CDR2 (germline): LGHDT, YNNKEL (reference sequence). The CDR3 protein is CASSQDTTRSLPLHF. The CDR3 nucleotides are TGTGCCAGCAGCCAAGATACGACTAGGAGTTTACCCCTCCACTTT.

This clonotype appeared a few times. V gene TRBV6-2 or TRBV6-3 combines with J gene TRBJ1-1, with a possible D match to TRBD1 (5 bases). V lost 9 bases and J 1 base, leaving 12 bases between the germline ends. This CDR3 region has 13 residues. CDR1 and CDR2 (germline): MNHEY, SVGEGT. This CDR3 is CASVPGKNTEAFF. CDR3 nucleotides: TGTGCCAGTGTCCCAGGGAAGAACACTGAAGCTTTCTTT.

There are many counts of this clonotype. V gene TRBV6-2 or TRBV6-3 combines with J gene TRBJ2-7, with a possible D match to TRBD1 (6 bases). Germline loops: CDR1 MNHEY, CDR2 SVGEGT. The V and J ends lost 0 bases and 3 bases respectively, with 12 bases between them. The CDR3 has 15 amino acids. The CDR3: CASSYSYRDLYEQYF. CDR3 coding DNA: TGTGCCAGCAGTTACTCGTACAGGGACCTCTACGAGCAGTACTTC.

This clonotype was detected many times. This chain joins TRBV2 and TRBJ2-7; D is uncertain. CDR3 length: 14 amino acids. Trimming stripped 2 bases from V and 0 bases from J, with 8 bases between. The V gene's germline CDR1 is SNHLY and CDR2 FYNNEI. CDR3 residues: CASSEIMVSYEQYF. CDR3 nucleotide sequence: TGTGCCAGCAGTGAAATTATGGTCTCCTACGAGCAGTACTTC.